This is a list of T cell receptor beta chains from one sample in a study of cytomegalovirus exposure and HLA in healthy donors. Some clones are missing from TCRdb's copy, which holds only in-frame ones; the method was immunoSEQ multiplex PCR. The sample consists of over 130,000 clones, more than 60% of them appearing once. Sequencing input: PBMCs. These receptors originate from a male donor in good health and CMV-seronegative. Each CDR3 is given with its conserved first and last residue. D genes are given only for firm matches. Clone size is shown for a subset of rows, as once, few, many or a class of expanded clone.

-,TRBD1,TRBV10-1,TRBJ2-1,CASSESRQGTAYNEQFF,TGCGCCAGCAGTGAGTCTAGACAGGGGACTGCCTACAATGAGCAGTTCTTC
-,-,TRBV5-4,TRBJ2-1,CASSYGTNPYNEQFF,TGTGCCAGCAGCTACGGGACAAACCCCTACAATGAGCAGTTCTTC
-,TRBD1,TRBV7-9,TRBJ1-1,CASSLGIAGGLGTEAFF,TGTGCCAGCAGCTTAGGGATTGCAGGGGGATTGGGCACTGAAGCTTTCTTT
-,-,TRBV9,TRBJ1-5,CARRDQPQHF,TGTGCCAGACGAGATCAGCCCCAGCATTTT
-,-,TRBV18,TRBJ1-2,CASSPTIDGGPYGYTF,TGTGCCAGCTCACCGACTATAGACGGAGGGCCCTATGGCTACACCTTC
-,-,TRBV7-9,TRBJ2-7,CASSLRPDSSYEQYF,TGTGCCAGCAGCTTAAGGCCGGACAGTTCCTACGAGCAGTACTTC
once,TRBD1,TRBV9,TRBJ1-4,CASSAGTGGNEKLFF,TGTGCCAGCAGCGCCGGGACAGGAGGTAATGAAAAACTGTTTTTT
-,TRBD2,TRBV7-2,TRBJ2-7,CASSVTSGATYEQYF,TGTGCCAGCAGCGTCACTAGCGGGGCCACCTACGAGCAGTACTTC
-,TRBD1,TRBV29-1,TRBJ1-5,CSPRDSNYSNQPQHF,TGCAGCCCCCGGGACAGCAATTATAGCAATCAGCCCCAGCATTTT
few,TRBD1,TRBV7-9,TRBJ2-3,CASSPGWEGQGRTDTQYF,TGTGCCAGCAGCCCAGGTTGGGAGGGACAGGGTCGCACAGATACGCAGTATTTT
-,TRBD1,TRBV7-3,TRBJ2-3,CASSSPGQGYSTQYF,TGTGCCAGCAGCTCCCCGGGACAGGGCTATTCTACGCAGTATTTT
-,TRBD1,TRBV7-2,TRBJ1-1,CASSAGGGGGGNTEAFF,TGTGCCAGCAGCGCCGGAGGGGGCGGTGGAGGAAACACTGAAGCTTTCTTT
-,-,TRBV18,TRBJ1-3,CASSPDRSSGNTIYF,TGTGCCAGCTCACCCGACAGGAGCTCTGGAAACACCATATATTTT
-,TRBD2,TRBV11-3,TRBJ2-1,CASSPGLAGGQGEQFF,TGTGCCAGCAGCCCGGGACTAGCGGGGGGCCAGGGGGAGCAGTTCTTC
-,TRBD1,TRBV5-6,TRBJ1-1,CASSAEQGAPTEAFF,TGTGCCAGCAGCGCCGAACAGGGGGCGCCGACTGAAGCTTTCTTT
-,TRBD2,TRBV5-1,TRBJ2-3,CASSFTGGYTDTQYF,TGCGCCAGCAGCTTTACGGGGGGGTACACAGATACGCAGTATTTT
-,-,TRBV6-5,TRBJ1-6,CASSYVQGQINSPLHF,TGTGCCAGCAGTTACGTGCAAGGACAGATCAATTCACCCCTCCACTTT
-,TRBD1,TRBV6-6,TRBJ2-1,CASSYAGGSSYNEQFF,TGTGCCAGCAGTTACGCAGGGGGTTCCTCCTACAATGAGCAGTTCTTC
few,-,TRBV29-1,TRBJ1-1,CSVVVTDTEAFF,TGCAGCGTTGTGGTAACAGACACTGAAGCTTTCTTT
-,-,TRBV6-4,TRBJ1-5,CASSSGNNQPQHF,TGTGCCAGCAGTTCCGGGAACAATCAGCCCCAGCATTTT
few,-,TRBV27,TRBJ1-5,CASSLSIGRPQHF,TGTGCCAGCAGTTTATCGATTGGGAGGCCCCAGCATTTT
-,TRBD1,TRBV4-1,TRBJ1-3,CASSPLGDRRNTIYF,TGCGCCAGCAGCCCCCTTGGGGACAGGCGAAACACCATATATTTT
-,TRBD1,TRBV19,TRBJ1-5,CASSAYPPGQGTDQPQHF,TGTGCCAGTAGTGCATACCCTCCGGGACAGGGGACCGATCAGCCCCAGCATTTT
few,-,TRBV18,TRBJ1-4,CASSQEEKLFF,TGTGCCAGCTCACAGGAGGAAAAACTGTTTTTT
-,TRBD1,TRBV7-9,TRBJ1-2,CASREDRVLGYTF,TGTGCCAGCAGAGAAGACAGGGTACTAGGCTACACCTTC
once,TRBD1,TRBV5-6,TRBJ2-7,CASSWDRAYEQYF,TGTGCCAGCAGTTGGGACAGGGCCTACGAGCAGTACTTC
-,-,TRBV25-1,TRBJ2-2,CASSDRSNTGELFF,TGTGCCAGCAGTGACAGGTCCAACACCGGGGAGCTGTTTTTT
-,-,TRBV7-6,TRBJ2-3,CASSLQSSTDTQYF,TGTGCCAGCAGCTTACAGTCTAGCACAGATACGCAGTATTTT
-,-,TRBV7-2,TRBJ2-3,CASSNLVVGADTQYF,TGTGCCAGCAGCAATCTAGTTGTCGGCGCAGATACGCAGTATTTT
-,TRBD2,TRBV4-1,TRBJ2-5,CASSQEPSGGRETQYF,TGCGCCAGCAGCCAAGAGCCTAGCGGGGGACGAGAGACCCAGTACTTC
few,TRBD1,TRBV5-1,TRBJ2-2,CASSREAQGISGELFF,TGCGCCAGCAGCCGCGAAGCACAGGGGATCAGCGGGGAGCTGTTTTTT
-,-,TRBV7-2,TRBJ2-3,CASSLARRVTDTQYF,TGTGCCAGCAGCTTAGCGAGGCGGGTCACAGATACGCAGTATTTT
-,-,TRBV6-6,TRBJ2-6,CASSQSGANVLTF,TGTGCCAGCAGTCAGTCTGGGGCCAACGTCCTGACTTTC
few,-,TRBV7-9,TRBJ1-1,CASSLFVRDTEAFF,TGTGCCAGCAGCTTATTTGTGAGAGACACTGAAGCTTTCTTT
-,TRBD1,TRBV7-9,TRBJ2-7,CASSLVGDRGSYEQYF,TGTGCCAGCAGCTTAGTTGGTGACAGGGGAAGCTACGAGCAGTACTTC
-,-,TRBV5-6,TRBJ1-5,CASSTNQGRGNQPQHF,TGTGCCAGCAGCACGAACCAGGGAAGGGGCAATCAGCCCCAGCATTTT
few,TRBD2,TRBV18,TRBJ2-1,CASSSTAAGGHNEQFF,TGTGCCAGCTCATCCACGGCGGCGGGGGGGCACAATGAGCAGTTCTTC
-,TRBD2,TRBV28,TRBJ2-3,CASSIGTSGFSTDTQYF,TGTGCCAGCAGTATTGGGACTAGCGGGTTTAGCACAGATACGCAGTATTTT
-,-,TRBV11-2,TRBJ1-1,CASSPSGANTEAFF,TGTGCCAGCAGCCCAAGCGGAGCGAACACTGAAGCTTTCTTT
few,-,TRBV18,TRBJ2-1,CASSPVGEPYNEQFF,TGTGCCAGCTCACCGGTAGGGGAACCCTACAATGAGCAGTTCTTC
-,TRBD2,TRBV5-4,TRBJ2-7,CASSPGLAGGLTPYEQYF,TGTGCCAGCAGCCCGGGACTAGCGGGGGGCCTTACTCCCTACGAGCAGTACTTC
-,-,TRBV7-8,TRBJ1-6,CASSAEPGYSPLHF,TGTGCCAGCAGCGCGGAGCCAGGGTATTCACCCCTCCACTTT
-,TRBD2,TRBV27,TRBJ2-1,CASSSGTSGDNEQFF,TGTGCCAGCAGCTCCGGGACTAGCGGGGACAATGAGCAGTTCTTC
-,-,TRBV7-2,TRBJ1-6,CASSLTAYNSPLHF,TGTGCCAGCAGCTTGACAGCCTATAATTCACCCCTCCACTTT
-,-,TRBV6-6,TRBJ2-3,CASSYSGVTGDTQYF,TGTGCCAGCAGTTACTCCGGTGTAACAGGCGATACGCAGTATTTT
once,-,TRBV9,TRBJ1-2,CASSVSGDYGYTF,TGTGCCAGCAGCGTGTCAGGGGACTATGGCTACACCTTC
few,-,TRBV11-1,TRBJ1-2,CASSPEVNYGYTF,TGTGCCAGCAGCCCGGAGGTCAACTATGGCTACACCTTC
-,-,TRBV5-5,TRBJ1-1,CASSLRWAWTEAFF,TGTGCCAGCAGCTTGCGGTGGGCTTGGACTGAAGCTTTCTTT
-,-,TRBV6-4,TRBJ2-3,CASSDGLSTDTQYF,TGTGCCAGCAGTGATGGACTAAGTACAGATACGCAGTATTTT
-,TRBD2,TRBV6-5,TRBJ2-7,CASRSRAGAAYEQYF,TGTGCCAGCAGGTCCCGAGCGGGGGCTGCCTACGAGCAGTACTTC
-,-,TRBV7-9,TRBJ2-3,CASSLTPGADTQYF,TGTGCCAGCAGCTTAACGCCAGGGGCAGATACGCAGTATTTT
-,-,TRBV6-6,TRBJ1-1,CASSATFARTAEAFF,TGTGCCAGCAGCGCCACCTTTGCCAGGACAGCAGAAGCTTTCTTT
-,-,TRBV7-6,TRBJ2-5,CASSLGEETQYF,TGTGCCAGCAGCTTAGGAGAAGAGACCCAGTACTTC
-,-,TRBV4-1,TRBJ1-1,CASSRGTGNTEAFF,TGCGCCAGCAGCCGAGGAACCGGAAACACTGAAGCTTTCTTT
few,TRBD2,TRBV11-2,TRBJ2-5,CASSLVGTSGGRRIETQYF,TGTGCCAGCAGCTTAGTTGGGACTAGCGGGGGCCGCAGGATTGAGACCCAGTACTTC
few,-,TRBV7-2,TRBJ1-1,CASSYPGGGGTEAFF,TGTGCCAGCAGCTATCCCGGGGGGGGAGGCACTGAAGCTTTCTTT
-,-,TRBV9,TRBJ1-6,CASSSAGSPLHF,TGTGCCAGCAGCTCCGCGGGTTCACCCCTCCACTTT
-,TRBD1,TRBV19,TRBJ1-1,CASSMTGREAFF,TGTGCCAGTAGTATGACAGGGCGGGAAGCTTTCTTT
-,-,TRBV5-1,TRBJ1-2,CASSQGSNYGYTF,TGCGCCAGCAGCCAGGGAAGTAACTATGGCTACACCTTC